The 15 T cell receptor beta chains in this list originate from one sample, sequenced in a study of shared clonotypes between healthy human individuals. Positively selected for CCR7, the CD45RO-negative cells used as naive CD8 cells excluded terminally differentiated effector memory CD45RA+ cells. Method: immunoSEQ multiplex PCR; TCRdb's copy keeps in-frame clones and lacks some. The profile shows millions of clones, approximately 94% of them singletons. Material: naive CD8+ T cells from PBMCs. The receptors here all came from a young man in good health. Some clones in this sample may be carry-over from other donors' samples.

V usage is TRBV30 and J usage is TRBJ1-5, with D possibly TRBD1 on 6 matching bases. Germline CDR1 reads GTSNPN; CDR2 reads SVGIG (reference sequence). The CDR3 contains 14 residues. V was pared by 2 bases and J by 3 bases, with 11 bases between. Written as DNA, the CDR3 is TGTGCCTGGAGTCCAGGGGCAAACAATCAGCCCCAGCATTTT. It translates to CAWSPGANNQPQHF.

As concerns this clone: Distinct nucleotide sequences in the sample also encode this CDR3. The J gene is TRBJ2-1, the V gene TRBV28; 12 nucleotides align to TRBD2. Germline lookup yields CDR1 MDHEN and CDR2 SYDVKM. The CDR3 is 15 amino acids. Trimming removed 2 bases from V and 6 bases from J; junction bases left unmatched: 2. This chain's CDR3 is CASSLLAGGLNEQFF. The CDR3 DNA sequence: TGTGCCAGCAGTTTACTAGCGGGAGGGCTCAATGAGCAGTTCTTC.

The chain employs TRBV29-1 and TRBJ2-1; D might be TRBD1 (6 bases). This CDR3 region has 15 residues. The V gene lost 7 bases and the J gene lost 3 bases, with 19 bases spanning the gap. Germline V gene data show CDR1 as SQVTM and CDR2 as ANQGSEA. The CDR3 coding sequence is TGCAGCGCGTCTTTGAGGGGACACTACTACAATGAGCAGTTCTTC. Residues: CSASLRGHYYNEQFF.

Notes on this clone: Other nucleotide sequences in the sample specify the same CDR3. The chain joins TRBV30 to TRBJ2-2; D ambiguous. V was clipped by 0 bases and J by 4 bases, with 6 bases between them. CDR3 length: 13 residues. Germline assignment: CDR1 GTSNPN and CDR2 SVGIG (reference sequence). DNA for the CDR3: TGTGCCTGGAGTGTAACGGGCACCGGGGAGCTGTTTTTT. It is translated as CAWSVTGTGELFF.

V is TRBV29-1 and J is TRBJ1-2; D perhaps matches TRBD1 (5 bases). Per germline, CDR1 SQVTM and CDR2 ANQGSEA. The CDR3 loop spans 14 amino acids. The CDR3 region has the DNA TGCACCTCCCTGGGGGGGACGGAGGGCTATGGCTACACCTTC. Translated, it gives CTSLGGTEGYGYTF.

This clone was seen just once. V usage is TRBV4-2 and J usage is TRBJ2-2, with a possible D match to TRBD1 (5 bases). Germline loops: CDR1 LGHNA, CDR2 YNFKEQ. The length of the CDR3 is 14 residues. V was trimmed by 5 bases and J by 8 bases, leaving 15 bases between them. The CDR3 loop reads CASSWGLSGGELFF. The CDR3 DNA reads TGTGCCAGCAGCTGGGGCCTTAGTGGGGGGGAGCTGTTTTTT.

CDR3 nucleotides: TGCAGCGTTCTGGTATGGTCCGCGTTCGATGGCTACACCTTC. The encoded protein is CSVLVWSAFDGYTF. The V call is TRBV29-1, the J call TRBJ1-2, with unresolved D. This CDR3 has 14 amino acids. Germline V gene sequence: CDR1 SQVTM, CDR2 ANQGSEA. Trimming cost V 5 bases and J 6 bases, with 19 bases left between them.

The CDR3 reads CASSQVHVGGASYEQYF. CDR3 sequence (DNA): TGCGCCAGCAGCCAAGTTCATGTGGGGGGGGCCTCCTACGAGCAGTACTTC. The chain couples TRBV4-3 to TRBJ2-7, with D perhaps TRBD2 (7 bases). The CDR3 is 17 residues long. From germline, CDR1 is LGHNA and CDR2 YSLEER. The V gene lost 1 base and the J gene lost 0 bases, with 16 bases spanning the gap.

The chain combines TRBV7-9 with TRBJ2-3; D uncertain. The CDR3 has 16 residues. With 2 bases removed from V and 6 bases from J, the gap between germline ends came to 18 bases. The germline gives CDR1 SEHNR, CDR2 FQNEAQ (reference sequence). The chain's CDR3 is CASSLRSGDNQDTQYF. The DNA of the CDR3 is TGTGCCAGCAGCTTACGATCCGGTGACAACCAGGATACGCAGTATTTT.

This rearrangement joins TRBV2 to TRBJ1-5; D uncertain. Trimming took off 4 bases at V and 3 bases at J, with 16 bases between the two ends. This CDR3 contains 16 residues. The germline gives CDR1 SNHLY, CDR2 FYNNEI. The CDR3 nucleotides are TGTGCCAGCAGTGGGTTCATGGTAAGCCCCAATCAGCCCCAGCATTTT. This gives the protein CASSGFMVSPNQPQHF. Using reference TRBV2 and TRBJ1-5 for the parts outside the CDR3, the full variable domain is EPEVTQTPSHQVTQMGQEVILRCVPISNHLYFYWYRQILGQKVEFLVSFYNNEISEKSEIFDDQFSVERPDGSNFTLKIRSTKLEDSAMYFCASSGFMVSPNQPQHFGDGTRLSIL.

The V call is TRBV7-7, the J call TRBJ1-3; D is possibly TRBD1 (5 bases). There are 15 residues in the CDR3. In germline, CDR1 is SSHAT, CDR2 FNYEAQ (reference sequence). V shed 3 bases and J shed 3 bases, with 12 bases lying between them. CDR3 DNA: TGTGCCAGCAGCTTGGGACGCTCGGGTGGAAACACCATATATTTT. Protein: CASSLGRSGGNTIYF.

The chain joins TRBV4-1 to TRBJ2-7; D may be TRBD1 (5 bases). In germline, CDR1 is MGHRA, CDR2 YSYEKL. The CDR3 has 14 amino acids. V lost 1 base to trimming and J lost 3 bases, with 10 bases between them. CDR3 sequence: CASSQADSNYEQYF. The CDR3 DNA sequence: TGCGCCAGCAGCCAAGCAGACAGTAACTACGAGCAGTACTTC.

The chain combines TRBV7-8 with TRBJ2-3, with D possibly being TRBD2 (6 bases). Germline V gene sequence: CDR1 SGHVS, CDR2 FQNEAQ. This CDR3 has 14 amino acids. Trimming removed 5 bases at V and 3 bases at J, with 12 bases between. The CDR3 coding sequence is TGTGCCAGCAGCCCACTAGGAGGGACAGATACGCAGTATTTT. It encodes CASSPLGGTDTQYF.

The chain couples TRBV9 to TRBJ1-5; TRBD1 matches 7 bases. Germline V gene sequence: CDR1 SGDLS, CDR2 YYNGEE. This CDR3 spans 15 amino acids. V shed 5 bases, J shed 4 bases, and the junction held 9 bases outside the gene matches. The CDR3 region is CASRYTRTGNQPQHF. CDR3 nucleotide sequence: TGTGCCAGCAGATATACACGGACAGGAAATCAGCCCCAGCATTTT.

Only one count was recorded for this clone. The rearrangement joins TRBV28 to TRBJ1-2; 8 positions agree with TRBD1. Germline V gene data show CDR1 as MDHEN and CDR2 as SYDVKM. The J segment lost 3 bases and the V segment lost 4 bases, leaving 25 bases of the junction unmatched. CDR3 length equals 21 residues. The CDR3 nucleotides read TGTGCCAGCAGTTACCGGGACAGGACAATCTCGTGGAAGGATCTCGACTATGGCTACACCTTC. Its translation is CASSYRDRTISWKDLDYGYTF.